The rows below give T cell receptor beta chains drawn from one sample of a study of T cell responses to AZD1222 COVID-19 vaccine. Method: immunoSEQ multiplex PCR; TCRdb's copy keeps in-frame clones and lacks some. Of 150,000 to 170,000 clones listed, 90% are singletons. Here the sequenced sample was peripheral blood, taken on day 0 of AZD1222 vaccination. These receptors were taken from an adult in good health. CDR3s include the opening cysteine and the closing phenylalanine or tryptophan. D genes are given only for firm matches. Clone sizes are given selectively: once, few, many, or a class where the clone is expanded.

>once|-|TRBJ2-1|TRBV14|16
TGTGCCAGCAGCCCTCTGGGGAGCGCTACCTACAATGAGCAGTTCTTC
CASSPLGSATYNEQFF
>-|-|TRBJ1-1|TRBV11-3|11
TGTGCCAGCAGCTTCAGGGGTGAAGCTTTCTTT
CASSFRGEAFF
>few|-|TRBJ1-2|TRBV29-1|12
TGCAGCGTTGATTGGGGTGGCTATGGCTACACCTTC
CSVDWGGYGYTF
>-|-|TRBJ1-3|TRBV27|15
TGTGCCAGCAGACCGGACAGTTTCTCTGGAAACACCATATATTTT
CASRPDSFSGNTIYF
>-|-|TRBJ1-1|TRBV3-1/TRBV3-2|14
TGTGCCAGCAGCCAAGACTCGGTTGCAGGTCCGGCTTTCTTT
CASSQDSVAGPAFF
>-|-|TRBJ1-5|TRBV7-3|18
TGTGCCAGCAGCTTAAATGAGAGGCAGGGACCCCCCAATCAGCCCCAGCATTTT
CASSLNERQGPPNQPQHF
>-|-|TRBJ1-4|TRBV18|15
TGTGCCAGCTCACCACCAGGAGAGGGACATGAAAAACTGTTTTTT
CASSPPGEGHEKLFF
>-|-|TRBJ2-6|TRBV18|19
TGTGCCAGCTCACCACGATTGTGGACAGCGAGCTCTGGGGCCAACGTCCTGACTTTC
CASSPRLWTASSGANVLTF
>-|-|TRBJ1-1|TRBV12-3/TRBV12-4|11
TGTGCCAGCAGTTTAGGGACTGAAGCTTTCTTT
CASSLGTEAFF
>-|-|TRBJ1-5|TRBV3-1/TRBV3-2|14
TGTGCCAGCAGCCAAGCCGGTTTGAATCAGCCCCAGCATTTT
CASSQAGLNQPQHF
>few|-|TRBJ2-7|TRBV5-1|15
TGCGCCAGCAGCCTACAGGGATCTAGCTCCTACGAGCAGTACTTC
CASSLQGSSSYEQYF
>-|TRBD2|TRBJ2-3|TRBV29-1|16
TGCAGCGTTGAGGGGGGGTCCCCCCCACACACGGATACGCAGTATTTT
CSVEGGSPPHTDTQYF
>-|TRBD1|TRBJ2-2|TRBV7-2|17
TGTGCCAGCAGCCCACCCGCAGGGGGCCCGAACACCGGGGAGCTGTTTTTT
CASSPPAGGPNTGELFF
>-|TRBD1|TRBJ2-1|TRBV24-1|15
TGTGCCACCAGTAGTGGACAGGAACCCTACAATGAGCAGTTCTTC
CATSSGQEPYNEQFF
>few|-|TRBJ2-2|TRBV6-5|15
TGTGCCAGCAGTTACGCTGGCGGTGGTGGCGGGGAGCTGTTTTTT
CASSYAGGGGGELFF
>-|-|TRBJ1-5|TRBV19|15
TGTGCCAGTAGTATTGAAGGTTTAAGAAATCAGCCCCAGCATTTT
CASSIEGLRNQPQHF
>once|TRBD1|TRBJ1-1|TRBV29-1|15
TGCAGCGTTGGGGCAACAGGGGGCGACCGAGGTAGGGCTTTCTTT
CSVGATGGDRGRAFF
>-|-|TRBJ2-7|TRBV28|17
TGTGCCAGCAGTTTAGGTCTGCGGACCCTCCTGGTCTACGAGCAGTACTTC
CASSLGLRTLLVYEQYF
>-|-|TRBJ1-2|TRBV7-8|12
TGTGCCAGCAGCCGCCGATTATATGGCTACACCTTC
CASSRRLYGYTF
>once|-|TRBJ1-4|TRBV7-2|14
TGTGCCAGCAGCCCGGACCTCTCTAATGAAAAACTGTTTTTT
CASSPDLSNEKLFF
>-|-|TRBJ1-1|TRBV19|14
TGTGCCAGTAGTCCGACAGGACGTTACACTGAAGCTTTCTTT
CASSPTGRYTEAFF
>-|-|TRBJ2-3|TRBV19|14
TGTGCCAGTAGTATTCGGCAGGGCACAGATACGCAGTATTTT
CASSIRQGTDTQYF
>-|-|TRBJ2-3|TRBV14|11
TGTGCCAGCAGCCAGTACCATACGCAGTATTTT
CASSQYHTQYF
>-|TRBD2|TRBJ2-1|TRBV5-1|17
TGCGCCAGCAGCCCCAGCGGGATAATAGGACTCTACAATGAGCAGTTCTTC
CASSPSGIIGLYNEQFF
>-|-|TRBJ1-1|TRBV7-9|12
TGTGCCGGGGGCGGCGAGAACACTGAAGCTTTCTTT
CAGGGENTEAFF
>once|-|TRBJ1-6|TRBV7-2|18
TGTGCCAGCAGCTGGCGGGAGGCCAGCAGCTCCTATAATTCACCCCTCCACTTT
CASSWREASSSYNSPLHF
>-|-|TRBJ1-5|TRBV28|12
TGTGCCAGCGAGGGGAGCAATCAGCCCCAGCATTTT
CASEGSNQPQHF
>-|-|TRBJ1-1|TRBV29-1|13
TGCAGCGGACTTAGTCCCCCCGGGACTGAAGCTTTCTTT
CSGLSPPGTEAFF
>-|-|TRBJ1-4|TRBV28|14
TGTGCCAGCAGTCTCGTAAGGGACGGGAGTAAACTGTTTTTT
CASSLVRDGSKLFF
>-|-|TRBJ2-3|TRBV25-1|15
TGTGCCAGCAGTGAATATAGCACTAGCACAGATACGCAGTATTTT
CASSEYSTSTDTQYF
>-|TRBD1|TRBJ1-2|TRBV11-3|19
TGTGCCAGCAGCTCCCGCGGGACAGGAGAACCAGGGCAGGGGTATGGCTACACCTTC
CASSSRGTGEPGQGYGYTF
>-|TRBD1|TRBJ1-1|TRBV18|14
TGTGCCAGCTCACCTAGGACAGGGGCCACTGAAGCTTTCTTT
CASSPRTGATEAFF
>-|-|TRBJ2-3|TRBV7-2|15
TGTGCCAGCAGCTTGTCTAGCCGTAACACAGATACGCAGTATTTT
CASSLSSRNTDTQYF
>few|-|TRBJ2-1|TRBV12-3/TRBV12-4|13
TGTGCCAGCATTCTGCAGGGCGGCAATGAGCAGTTCTTC
CASILQGGNEQFF
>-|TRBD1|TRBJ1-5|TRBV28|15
TGTGCCAGCAGTATGGCAGGGGGCAGCAATCAGCCCCAGCATTTT
CASSMAGGSNQPQHF
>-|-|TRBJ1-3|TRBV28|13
TGTGCCAGCAGTTTCTCGGGTGGAAACACCATATATTTT
CASSFSGGNTIYF
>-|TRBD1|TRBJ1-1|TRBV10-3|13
TGTGCCATCAGTTCGGGACAGATAGAAGAAGCTTTCTTT
CAISSGQIEEAFF
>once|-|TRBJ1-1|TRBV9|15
TGTGCCAGCAGCGTAGGGCAGTTAGCCACCACTGAAGCTTTCTTT
CASSVGQLATTEAFF
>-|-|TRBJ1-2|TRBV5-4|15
TGTGCCAGCAGCGCCAACTCCGGAGCAAACTATGGCTACACCTTC
CASSANSGANYGYTF
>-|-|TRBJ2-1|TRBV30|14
TGTGCCTGGAGTGTAAACCCCCCACGGAATGAGCAGTTCTTC
CAWSVNPPRNEQFF
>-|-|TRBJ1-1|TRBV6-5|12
TGTGCCAGCAGTCTACGGCTAGGGGGGGCTTTCTTT
CASSLRLGGAFF
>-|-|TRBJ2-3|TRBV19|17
TGTGCCAGTAGTATAGATCATACATGGGCCAAGCCAGATACGCAGTATTTT
CASSIDHTWAKPDTQYF
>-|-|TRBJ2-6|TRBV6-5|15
TGTGCCAGCAGTTACTCAGAGACTGGGGCCAACGTCCTGACTTTC
CASSYSETGANVLTF
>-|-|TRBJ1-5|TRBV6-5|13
TGTGCCAGCAGTTACACGGCGGATCAGCCCCAGCATTTT
CASSYTADQPQHF
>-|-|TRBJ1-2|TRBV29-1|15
TGCAGCGTTGAACCTTCCTGGGACACCCTCTATGGCTACACCTTC
CSVEPSWDTLYGYTF
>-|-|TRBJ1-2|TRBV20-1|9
TGCAGTGCCCCGGGGGGCTACACCTTC
CSAPGGYTF
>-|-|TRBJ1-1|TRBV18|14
TGTGCCAGCTCACCGGTAGCACTGAACACTGAAGCTTTCTTT
CASSPVALNTEAFF
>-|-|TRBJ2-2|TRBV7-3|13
TGTGCCAGCAGCTTAGAGGTCCCCGGGGAGCTGTTTTTT
CASSLEVPGELFF
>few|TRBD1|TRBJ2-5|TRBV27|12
TGTGCCAGCAGTTTGACAGGGCAGGCCCAGTACTTC
CASSLTGQAQYF
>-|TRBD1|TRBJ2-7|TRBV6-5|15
TGTGCCAGCAGTAGGGACAGGGGAACCTCTTACGAGCAGTACTTC
CASSRDRGTSYEQYF
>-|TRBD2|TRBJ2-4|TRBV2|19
TGTGCCAGCAAGACTAGCGGGAGTAGGGAGCAATGGGCCAAAAACATTCAGTACTTC
CASKTSGSREQWAKNIQYF
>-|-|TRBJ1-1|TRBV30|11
TGTGCCTGGAGTGGGTCTACTGAAGCTTTCTTT
CAWSGSTEAFF
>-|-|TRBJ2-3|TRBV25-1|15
TGTGCCAGCAGTGAAAGGAGGGGGGGGACAGATACGCAGTATTTT
CASSERRGGTDTQYF
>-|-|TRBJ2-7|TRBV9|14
TGTGCCAGCAGCGTAGGGTTTAACTACTACGAGCAGTACTTC
CASSVGFNYYEQYF
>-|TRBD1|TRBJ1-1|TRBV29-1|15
TGCAGCGTTTTACTTCCGGGACAGCTAAACACTGAAGCTTTCTTT
CSVLLPGQLNTEAFF
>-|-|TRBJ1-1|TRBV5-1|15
TGCGCCAGCAGCTTGGCGGGAGGGACCCCGATTGAAGCTTTCTTT
CASSLAGGTPIEAFF
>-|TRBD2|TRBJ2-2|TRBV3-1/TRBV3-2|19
TGTGCCAGCACCCCGGGACTAGCGGGCCTCTCCATCAGGGCCGGGGAGCTGTTTTTT
CASTPGLAGLSIRAGELFF
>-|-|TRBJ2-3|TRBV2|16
TGTGCCAGCAGTGCCACAGGGTTTGGGAACACAAATACGCAGTATTTT
CASSATGFGNTNTQYF
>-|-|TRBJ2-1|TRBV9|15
TGTGCCAGCAGCCCTCGGGTAGCGAACTACAATGAGCAGTTCTTC
CASSPRVANYNEQFF